One sample yielded the 3 T cell receptor beta chains listed below, sequenced in a study of T cell responses to AZD1222 COVID-19 vaccine. Sequencing was performed with immunoSEQ multiplex PCR; in TCRdb, only in-frame clones are kept and a portion is missing. The sample includes 90,000 to 150,000 clones, around 87% of them seen just once. The specimen comprised peripheral blood, sampled 28 days after the second AZD1222 dose. These receptor sequences come from an adult who received the AZD1222 COVID-19 vaccine.

The CDR3 nucleotides are TGTGCCAGCAGCGTAATCCAGGGTTCTGAAGCTTTCTTT. As protein: CASSVIQGSEAFF. The chain has TRBV9 and TRBJ1-1, with D tentatively TRBD1 (5 bases). Germline assignment: CDR1 SGDLS and CDR2 YYNGEE. The germline V and J ends were trimmed by 1 base and 6 bases, with 10 bases remaining between them. The CDR3 is made up of 13 amino acids. The whole variable domain, remainder taken from reference TRBV9 and TRBJ1-1, is DSGVTQTPKHLITATGQRVTLRCSPRSGDLSVYWYQQSLDQGLQFLIQYYNGEERAKGNILERFSAQQFPDLHSELNLSSLELGDSALYFCASSVIQGSEAFFGQGTRLTVV.

The chain combines TRBV7-8 with TRBJ2-7; TRBD1 matches at 8 bases. V was pared by 4 bases and J by 2 bases, with 7 bases of the junction left unmatched. There are 15 residues in the CDR3. Germline V gives CDR1 SGHVS, CDR2 FQNEAQ. The CDR3 nucleotides are TGTGCCAGCAGCTCCCCGGGACAGGCAACCTACGAGCAGTACTTC. It yields the protein CASSSPGQATYEQYF.

This chain joins TRBV6-1 and TRBJ2-6; unclear D gene. The CDR3 has 14 amino acids. V was clipped by 1 base and J by 1 base, with 2 bases between them. The germline V gene has CDR1 MNHNS and CDR2 SASEGT. The CDR3, as DNA: TGTGCCAGCAGTGAAGGTTCTGGGGCCAACGTCCTGACTTTC. Amino acid sequence: CASSEGSGANVLTF.